This TCR beta chain was captured in a study of T-cell memory formation after mild COVID-19. One entry per CDR3 protein results from TCRdb running MiXCR on the 5' RACE reads. This table has roughly 280,000 distinct CDR3 sequences, 8% to 9% appearing once. The CDR3 spans 11 residues. CDR1 is GTSNPN, CDR2 SVGIG, per germline (reference sequence). The ends were cut back, 0 bases at V and 8 bases at J, with 4 bases in the middle. The study, taken as a whole, reports: The study found balanced CD4/CD8 in clones contracting day 15 to 85 and a CD4+ lean in later expanders.

As regards this clonotype: The antigen is undetermined.

This sequence originates from a man aged 18-30 years who had mild COVID-19 (a few samples of this study predate the infection). Cell type and time point are not known. Source material: PBMCs or a T cell subset sorted from them (not recorded which). The genes are TRBV30 and TRBJ2-2, with D unclear. The CDR3 sequence: CAWSVFGELFF. In DNA form, the CDR3 reads TGTGCCTGGAGTGTATTTGGGGAGCTGTTTTTT.